This TCR beta chain was found in a study of OX40 agonist ivuxolimab in advanced cancers. Study summary: The study enrolled dose-escalation patients with hepatocellular carcinoma, melanoma, renal cell or head and neck cancer.

The CDR3 length is 16 residues. CDR1 and CDR2 (germline): LNHDA, SQIVND (reference sequence). V lost 5 bases, J lost 1 base, and 5 bases stayed unmatched. Clones were read by immunoSEQ multiplex PCR, and TCRdb kept only the in-frame ones, dropping some. The sample yields tens of thousands of clones, about 91% seen once. Sequencing was performed on CD4+ or CD8+ T cells sorted from blood, taken in a trial of the OX40 agonist ivuxolimab. This sequence joins TRBV19 and TRBJ2-4, with TRBD1 identical over 10 bases. The TCR originated in an adult with an advanced solid tumor such as melanoma, head and neck, liver or kidney cancer. The CDR3 region is CASSPPGQGAKNIQYF. In nucleotides, the CDR3 is TGTGCCAGTAGTCCCCCGGGACAGGGGGCCAAAAACATTCAGTACTTC.